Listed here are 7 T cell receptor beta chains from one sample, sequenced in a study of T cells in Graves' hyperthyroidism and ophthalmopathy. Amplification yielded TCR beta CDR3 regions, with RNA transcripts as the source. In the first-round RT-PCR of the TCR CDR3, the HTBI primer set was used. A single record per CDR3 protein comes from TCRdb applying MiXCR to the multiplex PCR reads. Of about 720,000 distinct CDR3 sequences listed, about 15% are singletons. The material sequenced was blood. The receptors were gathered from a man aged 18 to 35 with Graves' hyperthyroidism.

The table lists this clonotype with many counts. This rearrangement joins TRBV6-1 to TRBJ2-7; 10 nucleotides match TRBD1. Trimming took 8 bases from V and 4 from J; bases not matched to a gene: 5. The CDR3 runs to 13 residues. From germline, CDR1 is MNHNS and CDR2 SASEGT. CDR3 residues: CASLLDRGYEQYF. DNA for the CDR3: TGTGCCAGCCTTCTGGACAGGGGGTACGAGCAGTACTTC.

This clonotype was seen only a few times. CDR3 protein: CASSQTPDEGYTF. The CDR3, as DNA: TGTGCCAGCAGTCAGACACCGGACGAGGGCTACACCTTC. The chain links TRBV28 to TRBJ1-2; D remains unclear. The CDR3 has 13 amino acids. V was shortened by 5 bases and J by 8 bases, with 15 bases between the two germline ends. CDR1 MDHEN and CDR2 SYDVKM come from the germline V gene.

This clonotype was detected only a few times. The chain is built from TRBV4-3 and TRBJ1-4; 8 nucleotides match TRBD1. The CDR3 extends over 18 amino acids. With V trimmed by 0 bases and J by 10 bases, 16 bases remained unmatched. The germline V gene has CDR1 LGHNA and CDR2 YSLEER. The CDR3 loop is CASSQDPPPYSQGGKLFF. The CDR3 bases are TGCGCCAGCAGCCAAGATCCCCCCCCTTATTCACAGGGGGGAAAACTGTTTTTT.

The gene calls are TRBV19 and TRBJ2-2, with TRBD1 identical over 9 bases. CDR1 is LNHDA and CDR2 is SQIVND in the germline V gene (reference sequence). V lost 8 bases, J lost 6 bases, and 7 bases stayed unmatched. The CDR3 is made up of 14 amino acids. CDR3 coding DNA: TGTGCCAGTGGAAAGGGACAGGGCGCCGGGGAGCTGTTTTTT. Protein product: CASGKGQGAGELFF.

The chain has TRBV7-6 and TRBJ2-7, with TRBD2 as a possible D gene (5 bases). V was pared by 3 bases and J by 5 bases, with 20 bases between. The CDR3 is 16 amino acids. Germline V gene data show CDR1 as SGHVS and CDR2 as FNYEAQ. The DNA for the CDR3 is TGTGCCAGCAGCTTTTCTCTCCGGGAATTGGTCCACGAGCAGTACTTC. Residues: CASSFSLRELVHEQYF.

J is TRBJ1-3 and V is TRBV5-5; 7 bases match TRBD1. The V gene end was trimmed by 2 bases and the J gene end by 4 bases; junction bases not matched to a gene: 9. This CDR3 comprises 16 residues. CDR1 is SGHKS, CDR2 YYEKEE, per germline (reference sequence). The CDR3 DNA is TGTGCCAGCAGCTTCGGAGGGGGCGCAAAAGGAAACACCATATATTTT. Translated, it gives CASSFGGGAKGNTIYF.

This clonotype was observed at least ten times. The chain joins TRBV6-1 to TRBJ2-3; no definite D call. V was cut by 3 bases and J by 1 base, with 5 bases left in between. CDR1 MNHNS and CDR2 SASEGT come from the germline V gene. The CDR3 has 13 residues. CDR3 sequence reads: CASSEKGTDTQYF. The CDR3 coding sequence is TGTGCCAGCAGTGAGAAGGGCACAGATACGCAGTATTTT.